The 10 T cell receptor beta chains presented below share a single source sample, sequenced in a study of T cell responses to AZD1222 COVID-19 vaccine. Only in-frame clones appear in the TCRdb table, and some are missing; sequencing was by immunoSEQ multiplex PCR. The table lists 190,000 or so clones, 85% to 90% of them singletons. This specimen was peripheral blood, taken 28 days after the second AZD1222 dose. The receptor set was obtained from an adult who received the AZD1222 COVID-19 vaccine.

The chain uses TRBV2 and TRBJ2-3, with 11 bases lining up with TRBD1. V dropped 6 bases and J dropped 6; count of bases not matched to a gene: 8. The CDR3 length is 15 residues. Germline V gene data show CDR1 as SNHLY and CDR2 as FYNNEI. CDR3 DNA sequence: TGTGCCAGCAGCAAAGGACAGGGGGCATGGGATACGCAGTATTTT. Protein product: CASSKGQGAWDTQYF.

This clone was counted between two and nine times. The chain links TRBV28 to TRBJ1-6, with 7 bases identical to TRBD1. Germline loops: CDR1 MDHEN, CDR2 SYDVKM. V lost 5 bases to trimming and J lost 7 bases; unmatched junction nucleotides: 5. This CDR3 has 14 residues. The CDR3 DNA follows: TGTGCCAGCAGTCCGACAGGGTCGAATTCACCCCTCCACTTT. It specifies CASSPTGSNSPLHF.

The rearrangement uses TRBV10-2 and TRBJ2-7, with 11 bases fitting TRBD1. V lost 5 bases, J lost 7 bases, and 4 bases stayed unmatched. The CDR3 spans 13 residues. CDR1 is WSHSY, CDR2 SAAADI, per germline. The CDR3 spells CASSSGQGAEQYF. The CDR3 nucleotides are TGCGCCAGCAGTAGCGGACAGGGGGCGGAGCAGTACTTC.

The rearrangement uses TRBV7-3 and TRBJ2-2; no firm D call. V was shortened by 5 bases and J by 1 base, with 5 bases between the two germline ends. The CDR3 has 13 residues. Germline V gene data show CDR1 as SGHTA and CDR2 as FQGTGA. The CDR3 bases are TGTGCCAGCAGCCCGAAGAACACCGGGGAGCTGTTTTTT. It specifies CASSPKNTGELFF.

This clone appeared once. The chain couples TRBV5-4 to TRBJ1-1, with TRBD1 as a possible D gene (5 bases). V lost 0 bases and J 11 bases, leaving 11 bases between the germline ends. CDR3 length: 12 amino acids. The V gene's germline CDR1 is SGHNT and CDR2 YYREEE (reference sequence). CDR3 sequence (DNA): TGTGCCAGCAGCTTGGAAGGGGCGTTGGCTTTCTTT. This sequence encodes CASSLEGALAFF.

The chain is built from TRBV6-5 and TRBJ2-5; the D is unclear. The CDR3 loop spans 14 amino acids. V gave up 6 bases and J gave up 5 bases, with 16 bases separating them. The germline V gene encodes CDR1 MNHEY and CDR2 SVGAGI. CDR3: CASSTVIGMETQYF. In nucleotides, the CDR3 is TGTGCCAGCAGCACCGTGATAGGGATGGAGACCCAGTACTTC.

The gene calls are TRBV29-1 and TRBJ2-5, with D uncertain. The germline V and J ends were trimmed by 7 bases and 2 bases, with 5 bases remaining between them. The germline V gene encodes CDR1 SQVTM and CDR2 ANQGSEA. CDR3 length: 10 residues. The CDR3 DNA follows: TGCAGCGGGGCTCAAGAGACCCAGTACTTC. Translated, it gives CSGAQETQYF. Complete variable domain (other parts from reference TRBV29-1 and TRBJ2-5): SAVISQKPSRDICQRGTSLTIQCQVDSQVTMMFWYRQQPGQSLTLIATANQGSEATYESGFVIDKFPISRPNLTFSTLTVSNMSPEDSSIYLCSGAQETQYFGPGTRLLVL.

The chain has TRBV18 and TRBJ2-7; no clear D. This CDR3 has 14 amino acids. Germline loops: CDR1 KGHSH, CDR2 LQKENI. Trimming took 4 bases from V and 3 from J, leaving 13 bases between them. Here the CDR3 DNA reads TGTGCCAGCTCACTTACCCAATTCGTCTACGAGCAGTACTTC. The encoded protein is CASSLTQFVYEQYF.

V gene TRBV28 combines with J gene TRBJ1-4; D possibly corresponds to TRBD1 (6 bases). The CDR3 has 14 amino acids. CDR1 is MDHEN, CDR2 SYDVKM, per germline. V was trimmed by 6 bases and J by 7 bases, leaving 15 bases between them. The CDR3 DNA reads TGTGCCAGCAGCAATGGGGGGCGAAGTGAAAAACTGTTTTTT. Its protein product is CASSNGGRSEKLFF.

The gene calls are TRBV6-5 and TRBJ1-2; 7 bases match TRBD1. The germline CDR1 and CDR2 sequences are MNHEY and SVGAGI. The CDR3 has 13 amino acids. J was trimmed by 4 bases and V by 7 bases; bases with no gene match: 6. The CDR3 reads CASMEGQPYGYTF. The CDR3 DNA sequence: TGTGCCAGCATGGAGGGACAGCCCTATGGCTACACCTTC.